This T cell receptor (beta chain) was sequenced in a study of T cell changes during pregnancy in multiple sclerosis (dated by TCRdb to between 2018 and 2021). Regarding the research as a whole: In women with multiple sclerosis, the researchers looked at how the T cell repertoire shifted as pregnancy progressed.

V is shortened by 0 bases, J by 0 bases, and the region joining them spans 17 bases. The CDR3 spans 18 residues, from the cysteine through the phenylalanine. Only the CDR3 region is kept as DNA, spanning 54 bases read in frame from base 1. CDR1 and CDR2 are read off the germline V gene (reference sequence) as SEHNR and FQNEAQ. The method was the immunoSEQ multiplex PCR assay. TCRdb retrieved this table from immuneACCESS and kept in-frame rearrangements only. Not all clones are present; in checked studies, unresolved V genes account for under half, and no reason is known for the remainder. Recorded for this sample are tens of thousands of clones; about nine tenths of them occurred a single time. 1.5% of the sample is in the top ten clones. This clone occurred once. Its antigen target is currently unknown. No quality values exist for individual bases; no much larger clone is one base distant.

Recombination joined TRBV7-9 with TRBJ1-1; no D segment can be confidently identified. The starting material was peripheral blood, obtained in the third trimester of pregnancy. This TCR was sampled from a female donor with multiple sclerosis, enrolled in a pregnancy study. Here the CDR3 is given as CASSLAPGVEIMNTEAFF. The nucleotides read TGTGCCAGCAGCTTAGCTCCTGGTGTTGAGATCATGAACACTGAAGCTTTCTTT.